These T cell receptor beta chains were read from a single sample in a study of molecular identifiers for immune sequencing clone quantification. TCRdb reprocessed the PCR reads with MiXCR, giving one entry per CDR3 protein. The sample carries about 510,000 distinct CDR3 sequences, around 25% recorded once. Sequencing was carried out using naive CD8+ T cells from blood, with Jurkat cell RNA spiked in. The receptors were gathered from a human donor in good health. Some libraries in this study had Jurkat cell RNA spiked in. CDR3s include the opening cysteine and the closing phenylalanine or tryptophan. Fields, in order: D gene, clone size, V gene, J gene, CDR3 DNA, CDR3 protein. The D gene is left open where the match is weak. The size of a clone is reported for some rows only, either as once, few or many, or as a class for expanded clones.

-,few,TRBV7-6,TRBJ1-1,TGTGCCAGCAGCTTGGGGGGGGGGGCGGCCCTCTTT,CASSLGGGAALF
TRBD2,-,TRBV4-1,TRBJ2-7,TGCGCCAGCAGCCAAGATCGACAGCGGGGGTACGAGCAGTGCTTC,CASSQDRQRGYEQCF
TRBD1,many,TRBV9,TRBJ2-5,TGTGCCAGCAGCGTGGGGACAGGGGAAGAGACCCAGTACTTC,CASSVGTGEETQYF
TRBD1,-,TRBV28,TRBJ2-5,TGTGCCAGCAAGGTGGCCAGGGGGAATTCAGAGACCCAGTACTTC,CASKVARGNSETQYF
TRBD1,few,TRBV12-3/TRBV12-4,TRBJ1-2,TGTGCCAGCAGTCCAACAGGGGGCGCGGATGGCTACACCTTC,CASSPTGGADGYTF
TRBD2,-,TRBV7-9,TRBJ2-7,TGTGCCAGCAGCTCCATAGCGGGAGGTATCTCCTACGAGCAGTACTTC,CASSSIAGGISYEQYF
TRBD1,many,TRBV5-4,TRBJ1-2,TGTGCCAGCAGCGGAGGGACAGGGGCTTACTATGGCTACACCTTC,CASSGGTGAYYGYTF
-,few,TRBV29-1,TRBJ2-1,TGCAGCGTTGAAGAACGAGACAATTACAATGAGCAGTTCTTC,CSVEERDNYNEQFF
-,many,TRBV7-2,TRBJ1-2,TGTGCCAGCAGCTTGATGGGTAGATCATATGGCTACACCTTC,CASSLMGRSYGYTF
-,-,TRBV7-9,TRBJ1-1,TGTGCCAGCAGCTTAGGGATCGAAGCTCTCTTT,CASSLGIEALF
-,many,TRBV4-3,TRBJ1-1,TGCGCCAGCAGCCAAGCTGTAATGAACACTGAAGCTTTCTTT,CASSQAVMNTEAFF
-,many,TRBV29-1,TRBJ2-6,TGCAGCGTTGAGCTCTTAAGCTCTGGGGCCAACGTCCTGACTTTC,CSVELLSSGANVLTF
-,-,TRBV12-5,TRBJ2-7,TGTGCTAGTGGTTTGGGCCTCGGGGTCGAGCAGTACTTC,CASGLGLGVEQYF
-,many,TRBV6-5,TRBJ1-2,TGTGCCAGCAGTTCCGCGAGGAGCCCTTATGGCTACACCTTC,CASSSARSPYGYTF
-,many,TRBV4-1,TRBJ1-5,TGCGCCAGCAGCCAAGAATATGAGAGGCAGGGCAATCAGCCCCAGCATTTT,CASSQEYERQGNQPQHF
TRBD1,-,TRBV27,TRBJ2-5,TGTGCCAGCAGCGGACAGGGGTTGTCAGAGACCCAGTACTTC,CASSGQGLSETQYF
TRBD2,many,TRBV7-8,TRBJ2-3,TGTGCCAGCAGCTTCGCTTCACTAGCGGTCACAGATACGCAGTATTTT,CASSFASLAVTDTQYF
-,many,TRBV20-1,TRBJ2-1,TGCAGTGCTAGAGATGAACGGGGCTTTGTGTTCTTC,CSARDERGFVFF
-,-,TRBV30,TRBJ1-1,TGTGCCTGGAGTGTAACGAACACTGAAGCTTTCTTT,CAWSVTNTEAFF
TRBD1,many,TRBV29-1,TRBJ2-5,TGCAGCGACAGACAGGGAGCGACCCAGTACTTC,CSDRQGATQYF
-,many,TRBV2,TRBJ1-2,TGTGCCAGCAGTGTGGCGAAGCTTAACTATGGCTACACCTTC,CASSVAKLNYGYTF
-,-,TRBV4-1,TRBJ2-3,TGCGCCAGCAGCCAAGGGGTCGGGGGAACTAGCACAGATACGCAGTATTTT,CASSQGVGGTSTDTQYF
-,many,TRBV20-1,TRBJ1-1,TGCAGTGCTAGAGAGCTGGGGAACACTGAAGCTTTCTTT,CSARELGNTEAFF
-,many,TRBV28,TRBJ2-7,TGTGCCAGCAGTTTCGCCTACGAGCAGTACTTC,CASSFAYEQYF
-,many,TRBV4-3,TRBJ2-7,TGCGCCAGCAGCCAAGATCGGGGTTACTACGAGCAGTACTTC,CASSQDRGYYEQYF
-,-,TRBV10-3,TRBJ2-3,TGTGCCATCAGTGAGCCGATTCTCAGTAGCACAGATACGCAGTATTTT,CAISEPILSSTDTQYF
TRBD1,many,TRBV6-1,TRBJ1-2,TGTGCCAGCAGCGGCACGTTGGGGACAGGCAATGGTTATGGCTACACCTTC,CASSGTLGTGNGYGYTF
-,-,TRBV9,TRBJ1-5,TGTGCCAGCAGCGTAGGTGGCAATCAGCCCCAGCAATTT,CASSVGGNQPQQF
-,few,TRBV7-9,TRBJ2-3,TGTGCCAGCAGCTACCGAACTGGGGGTGGCACAGATACGCAGTATTTT,CASSYRTGGGTDTQYF
-,-,TRBV4-1,TRBJ1-5,TGCGCCAGCAGCCAAGATCGGCACGGAAGCAATCAGCCCCCGCATTTT,CASSQDRHGSNQPPHF
TRBD1,many,TRBV4-1,TRBJ2-1,TGCGCCAGCAGCCAAGGCCAGGGGGCAGATGAGCAGTTCTTC,CASSQGQGADEQFF
-,few,TRBV27,TRBJ2-2,TGTGCCAGCAGTTTACTGGGGTCGAACACCGGGGAGCTGTTTTTT,CASSLLGSNTGELFF
TRBD2,-,TRBV4-3,TRBJ2-5,TGCGCCAGCAGCCAAACTAGCGGGAGAACGGAGACCCAGTACTTC,CASSQTSGRTETQYF
-,once,TRBV5-1,TRBJ1-2,TGCGCCAGCAGCGTAGTCGGGCAGCTCCTCTATGGCTACACCTTC,CASSVVGQLLYGYTF
-,-,TRBV28,TRBJ2-5,TGTGCCAGCAGTTTATTGTCAGGGGGGCGCCAAGAGACCCAGTACTTC,CASSLLSGGRQETQYF
-,-,TRBV9,TRBJ2-2,TGTGCCAGCAGCGTAGATGGGGGGCTGGCCGGGGAGCTGTTTTTT,CASSVDGGLAGELFF